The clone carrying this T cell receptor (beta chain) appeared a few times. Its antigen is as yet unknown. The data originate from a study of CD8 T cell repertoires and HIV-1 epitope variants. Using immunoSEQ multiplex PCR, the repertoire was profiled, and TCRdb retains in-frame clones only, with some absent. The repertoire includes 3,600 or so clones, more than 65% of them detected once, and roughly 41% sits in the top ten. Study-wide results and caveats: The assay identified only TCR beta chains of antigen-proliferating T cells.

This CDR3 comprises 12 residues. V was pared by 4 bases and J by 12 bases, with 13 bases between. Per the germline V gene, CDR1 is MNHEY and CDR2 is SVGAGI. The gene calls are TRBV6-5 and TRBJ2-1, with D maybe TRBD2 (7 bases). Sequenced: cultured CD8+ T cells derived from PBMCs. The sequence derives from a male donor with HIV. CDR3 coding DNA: TGTGCCAGCAGTTTAGGAGGGGGGGGGCAGTTCTTC. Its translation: CASSLGGGGQFF.